These 21 T cell receptor beta chains originate from one sample sequenced in a study of cytomegalovirus exposure and HLA in healthy donors. It was with 60 Vbeta and 13 Jbeta primers that the PCR ran. Sequenced by immunoSEQ multiplex PCR; TCRdb stores in-frame clones only, minus some. The data contain roughly 150,000 clones, more than 65% of them singletons. Sequenced: PBMCs. The receptors originated from a woman aged 30 to 39 in good health and CMV-seronegative.

Only one count was recorded for this clone. The chain joins TRBV2 to TRBJ2-4; 9 positions agree with TRBD1. Germline V gene sequence: CDR1 SNHLY, CDR2 FYNNEI. The V gene end was trimmed by 6 bases and the J gene end by 6 bases; junction bases not matched to a gene: 3. This CDR3 has 13 amino acids. CDR3: CASRPGQGNIQYF. The CDR3 DNA is TGTGCCAGCAGGCCGGGACAGGGAAACATTCAGTACTTC.

The CDR3 DNA reads as TGTGCCAGCAGTTACGGGGCAACAGATACGCAGTATTTT. This translates into CASSYGATDTQYF. J is TRBJ2-3 and V is TRBV6-5; D perhaps matches TRBD1 (5 bases). CDR3 length: 13 residues. Germline V gives CDR1 MNHEY, CDR2 SVGAGI. Trimming pared 2 bases from V and 3 bases from J, leaving 6 bases between.

This clone is a singleton in its sample. The rearrangement joins TRBV10-2 to TRBJ2-5; possible D gene TRBD1, 8 bases. Germline loops: CDR1 WSHSY, CDR2 SAAADI. The CDR3 spans 13 residues. V lost 7 bases and J lost 4, with 13 bases in between. The CDR3: CASTTGGGETQYF. CDR3 in DNA: TGCGCCAGCACTACAGGGGGGGGAGAGACCCAGTACTTC.

This clone appeared a few times. This rearrangement joins TRBV6-1 to TRBJ2-7; 10 nucleotides align to TRBD1. Germline loops: CDR1 MNHNS, CDR2 SASEGT. With V trimmed by 1 base and J by 5 bases, 8 bases remained unmatched. The CDR3 is 16 residues long. The CDR3 loop is CASSEVPGQGSHEQYF. DNA of the CDR3: TGTGCCAGCAGTGAAGTTCCGGGACAGGGGTCCCACGAGCAGTACTTC.

The V gene is TRBV7-8, the J gene TRBJ2-7, with 9 bases that match TRBD1. From germline, CDR1 is SGHVS and CDR2 FQNEAQ. This CDR3 has 13 residues. The trim removed 6 bases at V and 3 bases at J, leaving 3 bases unmatched. The CDR3 spells CASSMTGGYEQYV. CDR3 nucleotide sequence: TGTGCCAGCAGTATGACAGGGGGCTACGAGCAGTACGTC.

V is TRBV5-1 and J is TRBJ2-3; no clear D. Germline values: CDR1 SGHRS, CDR2 YFSETQ. The V end lost 4 bases, the J end lost 2 bases, and 5 bases lay between the germline ends. CDR3 length: 12 residues. In DNA, the CDR3 is TGCGCCAGCAGCCTCCCCACAGATACGCAGTATTTT. Its protein is CASSLPTDTQYF.

V usage is TRBV9 and J usage is TRBJ2-3, with TRBD2 matching over 7 bases. The CDR3 runs 16 residues. CDR1 is SGDLS, CDR2 YYNGEE, per germline. The junction had 9 bases not matched to a gene; V was cut back by 4 bases and J by 1 base. The CDR3 loop reads CASSYLGGRGTDTQYF. For the CDR3, the DNA is TGTGCCAGCAGCTACCTCGGCGGGAGAGGCACAGATACGCAGTATTTT. Variable domain in full (rest from reference TRBV9 and TRBJ2-3): DSGVTQTPKHLITATGQRVTLRCSPRSGDLSVYWYQQSLDQGLQFLIQYYNGEERAKGNILERFSAQQFPDLHSELNLSSLELGDSALYFCASSYLGGRGTDTQYFGPGTRLTVL.

CDR3 DNA: TGTGCCAGTAGTACAGGGGGTGGCTACACCTTC. This gives the protein CASSTGGGYTF. The chain has TRBV19 and TRBJ1-2, with TRBD1 matching over 7 bases. Germline V lookup: CDR1 LNHDA, CDR2 SQIVND (reference sequence). With V trimmed by 4 bases and J by 7 bases, 0 bases remained unmatched. The CDR3 totals 11 residues.

The chain combines TRBV6-1 with TRBJ2-1; TRBD2 matches 8 bases. Germline V lookup: CDR1 MNHNS, CDR2 SASEGT. There are 14 residues in the CDR3. V lost 2 bases, J lost 9 bases, and 6 bases stayed unmatched. CDR3 sequence (DNA): TGTGCCAGCAGTGAAACTAGCGGTGGGGGTGAGCAGTTCTTC. As protein: CASSETSGGGEQFF.

The chain uses TRBV27 and TRBJ2-5; D gene ambiguous. The V and J ends lost 2 bases and 4 bases respectively, with 11 bases between them. Per the germline V gene, CDR1 is MNHEY and CDR2 is SMNVEV (reference sequence). This CDR3 region has 14 residues. The CDR3 coding sequence is TGTGCCAGCAGTTTACGGTGGTCTGGAGAGACCCAGTACTTC. This encodes CASSLRWSGETQYF.

V gene TRBV28 combines with J gene TRBJ2-6; the D gene is possibly TRBD2 (5 bases). The V end lost 7 bases, the J end lost 0 bases, and 13 bases lay between the germline ends. The CDR3 contains 16 residues. Germline V gene data show CDR1 as MDHEN and CDR2 as SYDVKM. In DNA form, the CDR3 reads TGTGCCAGCACCCCCGGAGGTTCCTCTGGGGCCAACGTCCTGACTTTC. Translating gives CASTPGGSSGANVLTF.

This clone was detected only a few times. Here the CDR3 reads CASSQANQPQHF. The DNA of the CDR3 is TGTGCCAGCAGCCAAGCTAATCAGCCCCAGCATTTT. The chain carries TRBV4-2 and TRBJ1-5; D not certain. The CDR3 contains 12 residues. The germline V gene encodes CDR1 LGHNA and CDR2 YNFKEQ. V gave up 1 base and J gave up 4 bases, with 2 bases separating them.

V usage is TRBV9 and J usage is TRBJ2-1; possibly TRBD2 for D (7 bases). The CDR3 is 15 amino acids. Germline assignment: CDR1 SGDLS and CDR2 YYNGEE. The germline V and J ends were trimmed by 7 bases and 8 bases, with 22 bases remaining between them. CDR3 region: CASGRWVRGGHEQFF. Here the CDR3 DNA reads TGTGCCAGCGGTCGTTGGGTGAGGGGGGGTCATGAGCAGTTCTTC. Using reference TRBV9 and TRBJ2-1 for the parts outside the CDR3, the full variable domain is DSGVTQTPKHLITATGQRVTLRCSPRSGDLSVYWYQQSLDQGLQFLIQYYNGEERAKGNILERFSAQQFPDLHSELNLSSLELGDSALYFCASGRWVRGGHEQFFGPGTRLTVL.

This rearrangement joins TRBV18 to TRBJ1-4; D unclear. The CDR3 extends over 14 amino acids. The V gene's germline CDR1 is KGHSH and CDR2 LQKENI. V lost 6 bases, J lost 0 bases, and 8 bases lay in between. The CDR3 loop reads CASSQQSTNEKLFF. Written as DNA, the CDR3 is TGTGCCAGCTCGCAACAGTCAACTAATGAAAAACTGTTTTTT.

This clone has just a few counts. The rearrangement joins TRBV5-1 to TRBJ1-2, with TRBD1 matching 7 bases. CDR3 length: 14 amino acids. The V and J ends lost 7 bases and 2 bases, in that order; junction bases with no gene match: 8. Germline loops: CDR1 SGHRS, CDR2 YFSETQ. CDR3 sequence (DNA): TGCGCCAGCTCCCCATCGGGACAGAACTATGGCTACACCTTC. Translation: CASSPSGQNYGYTF.

This clone has only a few counts. This chain joins TRBV2 and TRBJ2-3; D is perhaps TRBD2 (6 bases). In germline, CDR1 is SNHLY, CDR2 FYNNEI. Deletions cut 8 bases from V and 2 bases from J, with 11 bases between. The CDR3 runs to 13 residues. Written as DNA, the CDR3 is TGTGCCAGCGGAGGGGTCTTCACAGATACGCAGTATTTT. Translation: CASGGVFTDTQYF.

V usage is TRBV19 and J usage is TRBJ2-1; 7 bases are a match to TRBD2. With 1 base clipped from V and 5 bases from J, the junction kept 5 bases outside the gene matches. Per germline, CDR1 LNHDA and CDR2 SQIVND (reference sequence). This CDR3 region has 15 residues. As DNA, the CDR3 is TGTGCCAGTAGTATAGCAAGCGGGGAAAACAATGAGCAGTTCTTC. Translating gives CASSIASGENNEQFF.

V usage is TRBV6-1 and J usage is TRBJ1-1; TRBD1 matches at 7 bases. This CDR3 contains 14 residues. Germline V gene lookup returns CDR1 MNHNS and CDR2 SASEGT. V lost 5 bases, J lost 1 base, and 4 bases stayed unmatched. The CDR3 DNA follows: TGTGCCAGCAGTTCACAGGGGTGGAACACTGAAGCTTTCTTT. Its protein is CASSSQGWNTEAFF.

Concerning this clone itself: Other DNA sequences in this specimen translate into the identical CDR3. The chain employs TRBV10-3 and TRBJ1-4; tentative D call: TRBD1 (6 bases). V was shortened by 2 bases and J by 0 bases, with 10 bases between the two germline ends. This CDR3 region has 16 residues. Germline values: CDR1 ENHRY, CDR2 SYGVKD. Written as DNA, the CDR3 is TGTGCCATCAGTGAGGGCAGGGGAACAACTAATGAAAAACTGTTTTTT. This codes for CAISEGRGTTNEKLFF.

The chain is built from TRBV5-1 and TRBJ1-1; 9 bases fit TRBD1. CDR3 size: 15 residues. Germline CDR1 SGHRS, CDR2 YFSETQ. Unmatched junction bases numbered 11, after V lost 5 bases and J lost 6 bases. CDR3 in DNA: TGCGCCAGCAGTTCCCCCGGGACAGGGTCCCCTGAAGCTTTCTTT. Translating gives CASSSPGTGSPEAFF.

This clone was found a few times. This chain links TRBV28 with TRBJ1-3; 10 bases are shared with TRBD1. This CDR3 comprises 15 residues. Trimming took 6 bases from V and 2 from J; bases not matched to a gene: 4. Germline values: CDR1 MDHEN, CDR2 SYDVKM. CDR3 in amino acids: CASSSGQGAGNTIYF. The DNA of the CDR3 is TGTGCCAGCAGCTCAGGACAGGGGGCTGGAAACACCATATATTTT. The full variable domain, completed using reference TRBV28 and TRBJ1-3, is DVKVTQSSRYLVKRTGEKVFLECVQDMDHENMFWYRQDPGLGLRLIYFSYDVKMKEKGDIPEGYSVSREKKERFSLILESASTNQTSMYLCASSSGQGAGNTIYFGEGSWLTVV.